This is a list of T cell receptor beta chains from one sample in a study of OX40 agonist ivuxolimab in advanced cancers. Here immunoSEQ multiplex PCR was the method, and the copy in TCRdb shows in-frame clones only, minus some. The sample holds approximately 79,000 clones, more than 85% seen once. This material consisted of CD4+ or CD8+ T cells sorted from blood, taken in a trial of the OX40 agonist ivuxolimab. The receptor set was obtained from an adult with an advanced solid tumor such as melanoma, head and neck, liver or kidney cancer. The CDR3 runs from the conserved cysteine through the conserved F or W. D genes are given only for firm matches. For some rows the clone size is stated as once, few or many, or as a class when expanded; others skip it.

cdr3_aa cdr3_nt d_call j_call clone_size v_call
CASSGGGAGADTQYF TGTGCCAGCAGCGGAGGGGGGGCCGGAGCAGATACGCAGTATTTT - TRBJ2-3 - TRBV9
CASSLPRTGVETQYF TGTGCCAGCAGTTTACCCCGGACAGGGGTCGAGACCCAGTACTTC TRBD1 TRBJ2-5 once TRBV28
CASSLDFGNAIYF TGTGCCAGCAGCTTAGATTTCGGAAACGCCATATATTTT - TRBJ1-3 - TRBV7-6
CASSTDYGYTF TGTGCCAGTAGTACGGACTATGGCTACACCTTC - TRBJ1-2 - TRBV19
CASSLGVAGGQETQYF TGTGCCAGCAGCTTGGGAGTAGCGGGGGGGCAAGAGACCCAGTACTTC TRBD2 TRBJ2-5 - TRBV5-6
CASSIVEANQPQHF TGTGCCAGTAGTATAGTAGAAGCCAATCAGCCCCAGCATTTT - TRBJ1-5 - TRBV19
CASSRDRGPNQPQHF TGTGCCAGCAGCCGGGACAGGGGGCCAAATCAGCCCCAGCATTTT TRBD1 TRBJ1-5 - TRBV7-2
CASSPQGANEKLFF TGTGCCAGCAGCCCCCAGGGGGCAAATGAAAAACTGTTTTTT TRBD1 TRBJ1-4 - TRBV9
CASSGPPGTSEAFF TGTGCCAGCAGTGGGCCCCCTGGGACTTCTGAAGCTTTCTTT - TRBJ1-1 - TRBV2
CASSVGGYSNQPQHF TGTGCCAGCAGCGTAGGAGGGTATAGCAATCAGCCCCAGCATTTT - TRBJ1-5 - TRBV9
CASSPTGGRELFF TGTGCCAGCAGCCCCACAGGGGGCCGGGAGCTGTTTTTT TRBD1 TRBJ2-2 - TRBV7-3
CASRAKGRRDTQYF TGTGCCAGCAGAGCAAAAGGGCGTCGAGATACGCAGTATTTT - TRBJ2-3 few TRBV2
CASSAARTVNTGELFF TGTGCCAGCAGCGCGGCCCGGACAGTGAACACCGGGGAGCTGTTTTTT - TRBJ2-2 - TRBV9
CASSLGGLAGAILDTQYF TGTGCCAGCAGCTTGGGGGGACTAGCGGGAGCCATCCTAGATACGCAGTATTTT TRBD2 TRBJ2-3 - TRBV5-5
CASSLRQAQDTQYF TGTGCCAGCAGCTTACGACAGGCCCAAGATACGCAGTATTTT - TRBJ2-3 - TRBV5-4
CAWSRGNWLGYTF TGTGCCTGGAGTAGGGGGAACTGGCTGGGCTACACCTTC - TRBJ1-2 - TRBV30
CASSTGTINYNEQFF TGTGCCAGCAGCACCGGGACAATAAACTACAATGAGCAGTTCTTC - TRBJ2-1 - TRBV7-2
CSVEGGQGKGANVLTF TGCAGCGTTGAAGGGGGACAGGGGAAAGGGGCCAACGTCCTGACTTTC TRBD1 TRBJ2-6 - TRBV29-1
CASSIRETQYF TGTGCCAGTAGTATCCGGGAGACCCAGTACTTC - TRBJ2-5 medium-sized TRBV19
CASSVAANTGELFF TGTGCCAGCAGCGTAGCTGCGAACACCGGGGAGCTGTTTTTT - TRBJ2-2 - TRBV9
CASSTLGQMLGGGNTIYF TGTGCCAGCAGCACTCTGGGACAGATGCTAGGAGGTGGAAACACCATATATTTT TRBD1 TRBJ1-3 - TRBV7-2
CASRPARESNQPQHF TGTGCCAGCAGGCCCGCCAGGGAAAGCAATCAGCCCCAGCATTTT - TRBJ1-5 - TRBV28
CASSYSTNEKLFF TGTGCCAGCAGTTACTCGACCAATGAAAAACTGTTTTTT - TRBJ1-4 - TRBV6-5
CASRLGSQSSYEQYF TGTGCCAGCAGACTCGGCAGCCAAAGCTCCTACGAGCAGTACTTC - TRBJ2-7 - TRBV25-1
CASMTNGAGELFF TGTGCCAGTATGACCAACGGAGCCGGGGAGCTGTTTTTT - TRBJ2-2 - TRBV19
CASSTLQGSTEAFF TGTGCCAGCAGTACCCTGCAGGGGTCCACTGAAGCTTTCTTT - TRBJ1-1 - TRBV6-5
CASSLTSGRTYNEQFF TGTGCCAGCAGCTTGACTAGCGGGAGAACCTACAATGAGCAGTTCTTC TRBD2 TRBJ2-1 - TRBV7-3
CASSQTGTGNTIYF TGTGCCAGCTCACAGACAGGGACTGGAAACACCATATATTTT TRBD1 TRBJ1-3 - TRBV18
CASTTGPTYEQYF TGCGCCAGCACAACAGGTCCTACCTACGAGCAGTACTTC - TRBJ2-7 - TRBV10-2
CASNQGPTNYGYTF TGTGCCAGTAATCAGGGGCCCACTAACTATGGCTACACCTTC - TRBJ1-2 - TRBV19
CASSLRRGSNQPQHF TGTGCCAGCAGTTTGCGACGGGGCAGCAATCAGCCCCAGCATTTT - TRBJ1-5 - TRBV2
CASSGRGGSGTDTQYF TGTGCCAGCAGTGGTCGGGGCGGGAGTGGCACAGATACGCAGTATTTT TRBD2 TRBJ2-3 - TRBV6-1
CASSPGQGAVNTEAFF TGTGCCAGCAGTCCTGGACAGGGGGCGGTGAACACTGAAGCTTTCTTT TRBD1 TRBJ1-1 - TRBV28
CASSQHGQGGGGANVLTF TGCGCCAGCAGCCAGCACGGACAGGGTGGAGGTGGGGCCAACGTCCTGACTTTC TRBD1 TRBJ2-6 few TRBV4-1
CASSEGAGTDTQYF TGTGCCAGCAGTGAAGGGGCGGGCACAGATACGCAGTATTTT - TRBJ2-3 once TRBV6-1
CASMRGGIYTEAFF TGTGCCAGCATGAGGGGGGGCATTTACACTGAAGCTTTCTTT - TRBJ1-1 - TRBV27
CASSEGQGQSEKLFF TGTGCCAGCTCCGAAGGACAGGGACAGTCGGAAAAACTGTTTTTT TRBD1 TRBJ1-4 - TRBV18
CASSARQAYRADGLKTQYF TGTGCCAGCTCAGCGAGACAGGCATACCGGGCGGATGGACTGAAGACCCAGTACTTC - TRBJ2-5 - TRBV18
CASSDWVDIQGVNTEAFF TGTGCCAGCAGTGATTGGGTTGACATTCAGGGGGTGAACACTGAAGCTTTCTTT TRBD1 TRBJ1-1 - TRBV6-1
CASSYGGYGYTF TGTGCCAGCAGTTACGGCGGTTATGGCTACACCTTC - TRBJ1-2 - TRBV6-5
CASSLWKSSYNEQFF TGTGCCAGCAGTTTGTGGAAAAGCTCCTACAATGAGCAGTTCTTC - TRBJ2-1 - TRBV6-5
CASSLTGGTEAFF TGCGCCAGCAGCCTTACAGGGGGCACTGAAGCTTTCTTT TRBD1 TRBJ1-1 - TRBV5-1
CASSLNPGPNTGELFF TGTGCCAGCAGCCTAAATCCGGGACCCAACACCGGGGAGCTGTTTTTT - TRBJ2-2 - TRBV7-3
CASSLQGGGSYEQFF TGTGCCAGCAGCTTGCAGGGGGGGGGCTCTTATGAGCAGTTCTTC - TRBJ2-1 - TRBV5-4
CASSEESNTEAFF TGTGCCAGCAGTGAGGAAAGCAACACTGAAGCTTTCTTT - TRBJ1-1 few TRBV6-4
CASRTLNYGYTF TGTGCCAGCCGGACTCTGAACTATGGCTACACCTTC - TRBJ1-2 - TRBV28
CASSLGRLSTEAFF TGTGCCAGCAGCTTAGGGCGCCTGAGCACTGAAGCTTTCTTT - TRBJ1-1 - TRBV11-2
CASSLLVNPGQENYGYTF TGTGCCAGCAGCCTCCTGGTTAACCCGGGACAGGAGAACTATGGCTACACCTTC TRBD1 TRBJ1-2 few TRBV5-6